These 9 T cell receptor beta chains were sequenced from one sample in a study of T cell repertoires in cytomegalovirus infection. For these receptors, no antigen is known. MiXCR, applied by TCRdb to the reads, yields one record per CDR3 protein. The table lists around 130,000 distinct CDR3 sequences, around 25% of them singletons, with 30% to 35% in the top ten. Sequencing was carried out using PBMCs, sequenced either directly or after in vitro stimulation (not recorded which). The receptor source for this set is a human donor in good health (CMV status not recorded). Some clones in this sample may be carry-over from other donors' samples.

This clonotype was found a few times. The rearrangement links TRBV24-1 to TRBJ1-2; possibly TRBD1 for D (5 bases). Germline loops: CDR1 KGHDR, CDR2 SFDVKD. The CDR3 is made up of 16 amino acids. V dropped 4 bases and J dropped 8 bases, with 22 bases sitting between them. CDR3 DNA: TGTGCCACCAGTGACGTTACCGACAGAGCTGCGGCCGGCTACACCTTC. This sequence encodes CATSDVTDRAAAGYTF.

The rearrangement joins TRBV20-1 to TRBJ2-5; no clear D gene. From germline, CDR1 is DFQATT and CDR2 SNEGSKA (reference sequence). The ends were cut back, 3 bases at V and 1 base at J, with 15 bases in the middle. This CDR3 spans 15 amino acids. DNA of the CDR3: TGCAGTGCTAGTGAAATGCGGATATTCCAAGAGACCCAGTACTTC. Translation gives CSASEMRIFQETQYF.

CDR3 region: CASSPRSTNGELFF. Written as DNA, the CDR3 is TGCGCCAGCAGCCCCCGGAGCACGAACGGGGAGCTGTTTTTT. This chain joins TRBV4-1 and TRBJ2-2; D is unclear. This CDR3 has 14 amino acids. Germline V CDR1 and CDR2: MGHRA, YSYEKL. V was shortened by 4 bases and J by 7 bases, with 13 bases between the two germline ends.

This sequence joins TRBV7-2 and TRBJ2-5; 8 bases are shared with TRBD2. Unmatched junction bases numbered 9, after V lost 1 base and J lost 5 bases. The V gene's germline CDR1 is SGHTA and CDR2 FQGNSA. The CDR3 has 16 amino acids. In DNA, the CDR3 is TGTGCCAGCAGCTTAGTTGCCGGGAGGGGGGTGGAGACCCAGTACTTC. Encoded protein: CASSLVAGRGVETQYF. Filled out from reference TRBV7-2 and TRBJ2-5, the complete variable domain reads GAGVSQSPSNKVTEKGKDVELRCDPISGHTALYWYRQSLGQGLEFLIYFQGNSAPDKSGLPSDRFSAERTGGSVSTLTIQRTQQEDSAVYLCASSLVAGRGVETQYFGPGTRLLVL.

The chain combines TRBV12-3 or TRBV12-4 with TRBJ2-7; no clear D. This CDR3 is 13 amino acids long. V lost 1 base and J 3 bases, leaving 7 bases between the germline ends. The CDR3 protein is CASSLGGLYEQYF. DNA for the CDR3: TGTGCCAGCAGTTTAGGAGGTCTCTACGAGCAGTACTTC.

V gene TRBV29-1 combines with J gene TRBJ2-1; D not certain. Germline V gene data show CDR1 as SQVTM and CDR2 as ANQGSEA. There are 13 residues in the CDR3. Trimming took 5 bases from V and 5 from J, leaving 13 bases between them. The CDR3 sequence is CSVRSAWHNEQFF. CDR3 DNA: TGCAGCGTTCGCTCAGCCTGGCACAATGAGCAGTTCTTC.

The table lists this clonotype with a few counts. The chain uses TRBV28 and TRBJ1-5, with TRBD1 identical over 7 bases. J lost 0 bases, V lost 1 base, and 3 bases had no gene match. The CDR3 loop spans 16 amino acids. From germline, CDR1 is MDHEN and CDR2 SYDVKM. The CDR3 sequence is CASSLFQGDSNQPQHF. The CDR3 nucleotides read TGTGCCAGCAGTTTATTCCAGGGGGATAGCAATCAGCCCCAGCATTTT.

In this sample, this clonotype turned up a few times. The chain has TRBV19 and TRBJ1-1; perhaps TRBD1 as D (6 bases). This CDR3 has 14 amino acids. Germline CDR1 LNHDA, CDR2 SQIVND (reference sequence). With 6 bases removed from V and 3 bases from J, the gap between germline ends came to 14 bases. The CDR3 reads CASRTQGKDTEAFF. CDR3 DNA sequence: TGTGCCAGTAGGACACAGGGTAAGGACACTGAAGCTTTCTTT.

The gene calls are TRBV6-1 and TRBJ2-1; D might be TRBD1 or TRBD2, each matching 5 bases. V was clipped by 4 bases and J by 2 bases, with 12 bases between them. Germline-derived CDR1 and CDR2 are MNHNS and SASEGT. This CDR3 is built from 15 residues. CDR3 nucleotides: TGTGCCAGCAGTGTCCGGGACCAACCCTACAATGAGCAGTTCTTC. This encodes CASSVRDQPYNEQFF.